This T cell receptor (beta chain) was recovered during a study of blood T cell repertoires in COVID-19. Some clones are missing from TCRdb's copy, which holds only in-frame ones; the method was immunoSEQ multiplex PCR. The data contain a few hundred thousand clones, around four fifths of them seen just once; the ten biggest clones take up 15% to 20%. The CDR3 runs to 11 residues. Trimming cost V 8 bases and J 6 bases; bases outside gene matches: 2. Per germline, CDR1 DFQATT and CDR2 SNEGSKA (reference sequence). The sequence was obtained from a woman aged 80 or over with active or convalescent COVID-19. This sequence joins TRBV20-1 and TRBJ2-1; 9 bases agree with TRBD2. Sequencing was carried out using peripheral blood. The DNA for the CDR3 is TGCAGTCCACTAGCGGGCAATGAGCAGTTCTTC. This sequence encodes CSPLAGNEQFF.